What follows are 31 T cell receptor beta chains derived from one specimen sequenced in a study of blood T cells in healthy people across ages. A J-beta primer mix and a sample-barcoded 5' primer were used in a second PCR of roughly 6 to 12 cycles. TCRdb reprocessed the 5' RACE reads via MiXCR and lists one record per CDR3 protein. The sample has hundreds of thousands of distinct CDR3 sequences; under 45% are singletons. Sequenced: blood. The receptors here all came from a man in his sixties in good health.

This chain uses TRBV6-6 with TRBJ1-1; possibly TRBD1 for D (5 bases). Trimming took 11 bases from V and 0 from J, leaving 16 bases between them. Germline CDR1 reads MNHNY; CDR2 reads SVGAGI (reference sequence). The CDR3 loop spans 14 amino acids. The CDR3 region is CAGQTGGLNTEAFF. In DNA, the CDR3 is TGTGCCGGCCAAACCGGGGGGTTGAACACTGAAGCTTTCTTT.

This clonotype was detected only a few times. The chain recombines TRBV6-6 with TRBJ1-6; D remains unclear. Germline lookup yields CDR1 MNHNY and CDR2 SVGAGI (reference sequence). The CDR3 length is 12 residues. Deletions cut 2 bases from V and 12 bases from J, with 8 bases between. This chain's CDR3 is CASSYPLLPLHF. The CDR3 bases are TGTGCCAGCAGTTACCCCCTATTACCCCTCCACTTT.

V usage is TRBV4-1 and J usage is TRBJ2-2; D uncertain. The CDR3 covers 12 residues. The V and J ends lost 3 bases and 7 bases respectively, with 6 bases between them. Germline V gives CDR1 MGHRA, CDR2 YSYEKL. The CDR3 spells CASSQGGGELFF. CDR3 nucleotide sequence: TGCGCCAGCAGCCAGGGCGGCGGGGAGCTGTTTTTT.

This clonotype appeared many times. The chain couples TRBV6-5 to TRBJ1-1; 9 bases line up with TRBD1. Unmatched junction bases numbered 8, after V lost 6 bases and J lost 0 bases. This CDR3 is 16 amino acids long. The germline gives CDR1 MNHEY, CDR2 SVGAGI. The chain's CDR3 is CASRNQGQGLNTEAFF. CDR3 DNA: TGTGCCAGCAGGAACCAGGGACAGGGCTTGAACACTGAAGCTTTCTTT.

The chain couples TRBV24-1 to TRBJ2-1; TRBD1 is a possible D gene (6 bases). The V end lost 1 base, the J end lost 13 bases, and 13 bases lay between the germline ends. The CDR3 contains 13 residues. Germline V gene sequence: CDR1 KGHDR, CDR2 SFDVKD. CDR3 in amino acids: CATSDFAIGTQFF. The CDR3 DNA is TGTGCCACCAGTGATTTTGCAATCGGGACACAGTTCTTC.

Here the CDR3 reads CASRNMLDQPQHF. The CDR3 region has the DNA TGTGCCAGCAGGAACATGCTGGATCAGCCCCAGCATTTT. The chain carries TRBV6-1 and TRBJ1-5; D is unclear. Trimming removed 6 bases from V and 5 bases from J, with 11 bases in between. The germline V gene encodes CDR1 MNHNS and CDR2 SASEGT. This CDR3 comprises 13 residues.

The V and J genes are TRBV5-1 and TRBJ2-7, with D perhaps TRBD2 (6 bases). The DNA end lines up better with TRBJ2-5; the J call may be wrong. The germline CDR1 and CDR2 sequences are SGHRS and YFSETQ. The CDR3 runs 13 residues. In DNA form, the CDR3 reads TGCGCCAGCAGTCGACTGGGGGGAAAGACCCAGTACTTC. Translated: CASSRLGGKTQYF.

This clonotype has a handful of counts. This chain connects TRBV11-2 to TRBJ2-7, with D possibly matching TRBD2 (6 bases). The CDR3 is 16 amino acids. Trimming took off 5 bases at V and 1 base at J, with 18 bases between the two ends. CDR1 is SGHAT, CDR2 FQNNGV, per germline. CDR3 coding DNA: TGTGCCAGCAGCCGTACCGTTGTAGGACTATCCTACGAGCAGTACTTC. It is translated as CASSRTVVGLSYEQYF.

The CDR3 DNA follows: TGTGCCACCAGTGATCCCACCGAGGGGGAAGAGACCCAGTACTTC. Translated, it gives CATSDPTEGEETQYF. The chain has TRBV24-1 and TRBJ2-5; weak D call: TRBD1 (6 bases). The V and J ends lost 3 bases and 3 bases respectively, with 13 bases between them. Germline V CDR1 and CDR2: KGHDR, SFDVKD. The CDR3 runs to 15 residues.

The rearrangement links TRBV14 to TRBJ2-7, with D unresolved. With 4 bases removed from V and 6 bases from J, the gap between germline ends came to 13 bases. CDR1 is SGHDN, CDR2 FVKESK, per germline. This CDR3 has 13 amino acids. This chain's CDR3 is CASSRGSPVEQYF. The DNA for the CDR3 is TGTGCCAGCAGCCGGGGATCCCCCGTCGAGCAGTACTTC.

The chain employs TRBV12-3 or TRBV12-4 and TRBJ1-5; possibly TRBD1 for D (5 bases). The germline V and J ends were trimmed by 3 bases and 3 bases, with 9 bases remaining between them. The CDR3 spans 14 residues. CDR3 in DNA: TGTGCCAGCAGTTTCGCAGGGTACAATCAGCCCCAGCATTTT. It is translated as CASSFAGYNQPQHF.

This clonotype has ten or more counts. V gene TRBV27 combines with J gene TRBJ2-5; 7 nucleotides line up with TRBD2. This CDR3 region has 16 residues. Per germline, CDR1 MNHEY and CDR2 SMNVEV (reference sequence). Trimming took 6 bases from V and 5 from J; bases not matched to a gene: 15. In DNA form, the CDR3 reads TGTGCCAGCAGCAACAGACTAGCCACGTCCGGGGAGACCCAGTACTTC. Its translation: CASSNRLATSGETQYF.

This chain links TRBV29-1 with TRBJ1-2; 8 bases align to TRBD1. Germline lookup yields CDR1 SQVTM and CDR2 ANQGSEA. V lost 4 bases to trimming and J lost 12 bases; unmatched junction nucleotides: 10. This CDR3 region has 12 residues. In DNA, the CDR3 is TGCAGCGTTGTAGGTGGACAGGGAGATCACACCTTC. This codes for CSVVGGQGDHTF.

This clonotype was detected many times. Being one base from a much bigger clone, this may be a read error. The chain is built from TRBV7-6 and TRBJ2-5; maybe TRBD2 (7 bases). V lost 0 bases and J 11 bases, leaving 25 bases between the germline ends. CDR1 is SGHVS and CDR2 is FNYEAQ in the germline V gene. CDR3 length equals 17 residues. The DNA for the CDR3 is TGTGCCAGCAGCTTAGCGGGGGGGGAACTCAGGGGCAATGAGCAGTACTTC. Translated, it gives CASSLAGGELRGNEQYF.

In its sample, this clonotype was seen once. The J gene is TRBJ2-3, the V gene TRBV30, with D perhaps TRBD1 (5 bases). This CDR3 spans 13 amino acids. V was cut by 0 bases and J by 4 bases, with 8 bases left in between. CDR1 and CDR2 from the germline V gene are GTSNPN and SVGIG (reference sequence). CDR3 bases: TGTGCCTGGAGTGTACAGGATCCAGATACGCAGTATTTT. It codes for CAWSVQDPDTQYF.

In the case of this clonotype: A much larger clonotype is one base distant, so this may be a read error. For the CDR3, the DNA is TGCGCCAGCAGCTTTGCACATCAAAACAATGAGCAGTTCTTC. Translating it yields CASSFAHQNNEQFF. V usage is TRBV5-1 and J usage is TRBJ2-1; no clear D. Germline V gene sequence: CDR1 SGHRS, CDR2 YFSETQ. The CDR3 is 14 amino acids. V was pared by 2 bases and J by 5 bases, with 11 bases between.

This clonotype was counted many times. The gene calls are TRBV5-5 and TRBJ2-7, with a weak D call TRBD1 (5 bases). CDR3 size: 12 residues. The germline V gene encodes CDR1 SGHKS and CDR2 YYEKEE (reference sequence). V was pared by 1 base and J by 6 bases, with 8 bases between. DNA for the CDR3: TGTGCCAGCAGCTTGAATAGGGGCGAGCAGTACTTC. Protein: CASSLNRGEQYF.

The CDR3 nucleotides are TGTGCCAGCAGTTACGCACAGGGGGCCCGCTATGGCTACACCTTC. It translates to CASSYAQGARYGYTF. V and J are TRBV6-6 and TRBJ1-2, with TRBD1 identical over 9 bases. With V trimmed by 2 bases and J by 4 bases, 5 bases remained unmatched. CDR3 size: 15 residues. Germline V CDR1 and CDR2: MNHNY, SVGAGI (reference sequence).

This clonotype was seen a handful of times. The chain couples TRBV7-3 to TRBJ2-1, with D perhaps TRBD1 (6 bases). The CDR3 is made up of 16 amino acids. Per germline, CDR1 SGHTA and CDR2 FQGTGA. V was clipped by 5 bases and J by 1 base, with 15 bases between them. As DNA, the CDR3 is TGTGCCAGCAGCCTATACCAAACAGGGTCCTACAATGAGCAGTTCTTC. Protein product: CASSLYQTGSYNEQFF.

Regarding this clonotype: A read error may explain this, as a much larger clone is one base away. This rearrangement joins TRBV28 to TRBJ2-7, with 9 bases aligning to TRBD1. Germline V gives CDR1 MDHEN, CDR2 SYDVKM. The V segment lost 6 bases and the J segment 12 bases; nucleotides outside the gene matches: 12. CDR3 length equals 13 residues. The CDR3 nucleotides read TGTGCCAGCAGCCCCACAGGGGGCGAGACCCGGTACTTC. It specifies CASSPTGGETRYF. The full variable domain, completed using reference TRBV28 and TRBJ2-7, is DVKVTQSSRYLVKRTGEKVFLECVQDMDHENMFWYRQDPGLGLRLIYFSYDVKMKEKGDIPEGYSVSREKKERFSLILESASTNQTSMYLCASSPTGGETRYFGPGTRLTVT.

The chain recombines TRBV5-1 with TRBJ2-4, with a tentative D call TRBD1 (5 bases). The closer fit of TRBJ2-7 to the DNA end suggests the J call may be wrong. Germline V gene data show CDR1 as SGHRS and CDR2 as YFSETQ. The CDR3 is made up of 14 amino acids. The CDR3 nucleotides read TGCGCCAGCAGCTTGGCGGCAGGGACCTACGAGCAGTACTTC. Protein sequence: CASSLAAGTYEQYF.

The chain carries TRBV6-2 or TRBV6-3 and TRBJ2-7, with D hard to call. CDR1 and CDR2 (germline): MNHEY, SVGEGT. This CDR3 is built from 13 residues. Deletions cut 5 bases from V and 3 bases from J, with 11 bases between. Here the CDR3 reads CASSEVSGYEQYF. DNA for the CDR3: TGTGCCAGCAGTGAGGTCTCCGGCTACGAGCAGTACTTC.

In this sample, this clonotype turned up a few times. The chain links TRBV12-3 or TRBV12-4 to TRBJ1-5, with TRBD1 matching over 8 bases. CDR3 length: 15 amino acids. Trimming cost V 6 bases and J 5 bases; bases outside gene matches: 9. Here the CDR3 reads CASSSGGTGYQPQHF. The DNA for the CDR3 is TGTGCCAGCAGCTCCGGCGGGACAGGTTATCAGCCCCAGCATTTT.

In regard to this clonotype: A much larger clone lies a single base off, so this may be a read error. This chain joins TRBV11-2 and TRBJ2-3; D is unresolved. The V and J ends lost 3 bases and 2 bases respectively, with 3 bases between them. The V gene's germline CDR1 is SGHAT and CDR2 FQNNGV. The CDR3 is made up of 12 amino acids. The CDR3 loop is CASSFITDTQYF. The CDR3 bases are TGTGCCAGCAGCTTTATCACAGATACGCAGTATTTT.

CDR3 region: CASSYETGYYEQYF. CDR3 sequence (DNA): TGTGCCAGCAGTTACGAGACAGGGTACTACGAGCAGTACTTC. The V and J genes are TRBV6-2 or TRBV6-3 and TRBJ2-7; the match to TRBD1 covers 7 bases. Germline CDR1 is MNHEY and CDR2 is SVGEGT. The CDR3 is 14 residues long. With V trimmed by 2 bases and J by 3 bases, 4 bases remained unmatched.

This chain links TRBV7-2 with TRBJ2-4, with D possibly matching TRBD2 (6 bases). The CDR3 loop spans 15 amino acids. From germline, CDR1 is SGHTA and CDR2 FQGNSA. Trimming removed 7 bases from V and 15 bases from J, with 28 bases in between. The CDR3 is CASTLFGGKEETPYF. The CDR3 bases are TGTGCCAGCACCCTTTTCGGGGGAAAGGAAGAGACCCCGTACTTC.

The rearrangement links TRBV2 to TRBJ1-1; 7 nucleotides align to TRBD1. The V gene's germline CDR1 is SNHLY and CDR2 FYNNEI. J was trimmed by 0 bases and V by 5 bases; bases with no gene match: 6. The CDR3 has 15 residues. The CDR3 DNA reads TGTGCCAGCAGTAAACAGGGGATGATGAACACTGAAGCTTTCTTT. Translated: CASSKQGMMNTEAFF.

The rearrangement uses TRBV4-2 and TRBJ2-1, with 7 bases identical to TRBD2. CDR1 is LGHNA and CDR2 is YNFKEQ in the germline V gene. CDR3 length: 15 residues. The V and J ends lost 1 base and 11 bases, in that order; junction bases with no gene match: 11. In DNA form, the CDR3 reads TGTGCCAGCAGCCAAGCCCTAGCGGAGGTCATTAAGCAGTTCTTC. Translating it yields CASSQALAEVIKQFF.

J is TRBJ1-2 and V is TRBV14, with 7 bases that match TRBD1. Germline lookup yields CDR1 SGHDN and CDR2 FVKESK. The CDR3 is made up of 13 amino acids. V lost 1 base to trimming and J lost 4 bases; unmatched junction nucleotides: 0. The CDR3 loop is CASSQGDSYGYTF. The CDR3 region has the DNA TGTGCCAGCAGCCAAGGGGACAGCTATGGCTACACCTTC.

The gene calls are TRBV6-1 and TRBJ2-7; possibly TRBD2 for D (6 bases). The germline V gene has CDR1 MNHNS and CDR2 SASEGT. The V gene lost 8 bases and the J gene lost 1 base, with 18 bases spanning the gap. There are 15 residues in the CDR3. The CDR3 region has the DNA TGTGCCAGCCTCAGAGCTACGGGGGTTTCCTACGAGCAGTACTTC. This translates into CASLRATGVSYEQYF.

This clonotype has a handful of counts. The CDR3 bases are TGTGCCAGCAGTGAGAGCGCGGGGGTACGAGATACGCAGTATTTT. Protein: CASSESAGVRDTQYF. The rearrangement joins TRBV2 to TRBJ2-3, with 7 positions matching TRBD2. Trimming cost V 3 bases and J 5 bases; bases outside gene matches: 8. CDR1 and CDR2 (germline): SNHLY, FYNNEI. CDR3 length equals 15 residues. Drawing the rest from reference TRBV2 and TRBJ2-3, the complete variable domain is EPEVTQTPSHQVTQMGQEVILRCVPISNHLYFYWYRQILGQKVEFLVSFYNNEISEKSEIFDDQFSVERPDGSNFTLKIRSTKLEDSAMYFCASSESAGVRDTQYFGPGTRLTVL.